The rows below give T cell receptor beta chains drawn from one sample of a study of blood T cell repertoires in COVID-19. Clones were read by immunoSEQ multiplex PCR, and TCRdb kept only the in-frame ones, dropping some. This table has almost 85,000 clones, around 89% appearing once. Sequences were obtained from PBMCs or T cells enriched from blood (not recorded which). The receptors shown here come from a woman aged 45-65 years with acute COVID-19. The CDR3 runs from the conserved cysteine through the conserved F or W. D genes are given only for firm matches. Rows may omit the clone size; those that give it use once, few, many or a size class.

>TRBJ1-3|NA|NA|TRBV25-1
CASSPQGSGNTIYF
TGTGCCAGCAGTCCACAGGGCTCTGGAAACACCATATATTTT
>TRBJ2-5|NA|NA|TRBV6-4
CARAWLKETQYF
TGTGCCAGGGCCTGGCTTAAGGAGACCCAGTACTTC
>TRBJ1-1|NA|NA|TRBV19
CASSTGAAAFF
TGTGCCAGTAGTACAGGGGCAGCGGCTTTCTTT
>TRBJ1-2|NA|NA|TRBV30
CAWRHGRVLNGYTF
TGTGCCTGGAGACACGGCAGGGTACTCAATGGCTACACCTTC
>TRBJ2-6|TRBD1|NA|TRBV6-2/TRBV6-3
CASSKRDRVPGANVLTF
TGTGCCAGCAGTAAACGGGACAGGGTACCTGGGGCCAACGTCCTGACTTTC
>TRBJ2-1|TRBD2|NA|TRBV27
CASRLIAGGLLNEQFF
TGTGCCAGCAGATTGATAGCGGGAGGGCTTCTCAATGAGCAGTTCTTC
>TRBJ1-1|TRBD1|NA|TRBV5-1
CASSSGTGGGEAFF
TGCGCCAGCAGCTCCGGGACAGGGGGCGGTGAAGCTTTCTTT
>TRBJ2-1|TRBD2|NA|TRBV12-5
CASGLSSGSRYNEQFF
TGTGCTAGTGGTTTATCTAGCGGGAGTCGGTATAATGAGCAGTTCTTC
>TRBJ1-1|NA|NA|TRBV18
CASSPLGDSMNTEAFF
TGTGCCAGCTCCCCGCTTGGCGACAGTATGAACACTGAAGCTTTCTTT
>TRBJ2-7|TRBD2|NA|TRBV29-1
CSVALAGTYEQYF
TGCAGCGTTGCACTAGCGGGAACCTACGAGCAGTACTTC
>TRBJ1-6|NA|NA|TRBV5-4
CASSSDGIMSYNSPLHF
TGTGCCAGCAGCTCAGACGGGATTATGTCCTATAATTCACCCCTCCACTTT
>TRBJ1-5|NA|NA|TRBV7-6
CASSSHGGTQPQHF
TGTGCCAGCAGCTCCCACGGCGGGACTCAGCCCCAGCATTTT
>TRBJ1-4|NA|NA|TRBV19
CASSFRQAPNEKLFF
TGTGCCAGTAGTTTCCGACAGGCCCCTAATGAAAAACTGTTTTTT
>TRBJ2-7|TRBD2|NA|TRBV4-1
CASSPRLAGNYEQYF
TGCGCCAGCAGCCCCCGACTAGCGGGAAACTACGAGCAGTACTTC
>TRBJ2-5|TRBD2|NA|TRBV7-2
CASSLSAAAGGRETQYF
TGTGCCAGCAGCTTATCCGCCGCGGCGGGAGGGCGAGAGACCCAGTACTTC
>TRBJ1-4|NA|NA|TRBV6-5
CASKPQTSREKLFF
TGTGCCAGCAAACCCCAAACATCCAGGGAAAAACTGTTTTTT
>TRBJ2-5|NA|NA|TRBV3-1/TRBV3-2
CASSQDRGTQYF
TGTGCCAGCAGCCAAGATCGCGGGACCCAGTACTTC
>TRBJ2-1|NA|NA|TRBV2
CASSEGHYNEQFF
TGTGCCAGCAGTGAGGGACACTACAATGAGCAGTTCTTC
>TRBJ2-3|TRBD2|once|TRBV28
CASSLEAGTDTQYF
TGTGCCAGCAGTCTCGAAGCGGGAACAGATACGCAGTATTTT
>TRBJ2-5|NA|NA|TRBV7-2
CASSFQGGEETQYF
TGTGCCAGCAGCTTCCAGGGGGGCGAGGAGACCCAGTACTTC
>TRBJ1-1|NA|NA|TRBV18
CASSGTADTEAFF
TGTGCCAGCTCGGGGACTGCAGACACTGAAGCTTTCTTT
>TRBJ1-5|NA|once|TRBV25-1
CASSELGSSNQPQHF
TGTGCCAGCAGTGAATTGGGGAGTAGCAATCAGCCCCAGCATTTT
>TRBJ2-3|TRBD1|NA|TRBV5-1
CASSGQGAGSTDTQYF
TGCGCCAGCAGTGGACAGGGGGCGGGAAGCACAGATACGCAGTATTTT
>TRBJ2-2|NA|NA|TRBV24-1
CATSDREIPTGELFF
TGTGCCACCAGTGACCGGGAGATCCCCACCGGGGAGCTGTTTTTT
>TRBJ2-1|NA|NA|TRBV30
CAWSFLSSYNEQFF
TGTGCCTGGAGTTTTTTGAGCTCCTACAATGAGCAGTTCTTC
>TRBJ2-2|TRBD1|NA|TRBV19
CASAIRLPGQPGELFF
TGTGCCAGCGCGATCAGGTTGCCGGGACAGCCCGGGGAGCTGTTTTTT
>TRBJ1-6|TRBD1|NA|TRBV14
CASRQIQGAVNSPLHF
TGTGCCAGCAGACAGATACAGGGGGCGGTTAATTCACCCCTCCACTTT
>TRBJ1-2|NA|few|TRBV7-8
CASSWTDNYGYTF
TGTGCCAGCAGCTGGACAGACAACTATGGCTACACCTTC
>TRBJ2-4|NA|NA|TRBV19
CASSLQDRNIQYF
TGTGCCAGTAGCCTACAGGACCGGAACATTCAGTACTTC
>TRBJ1-2|NA|NA|TRBV27
CASSPPPGVTYGYTF
TGTGCCAGCAGTCCCCCCCCAGGGGTAACCTATGGCTACACCTTC
>TRBJ1-6|NA|NA|TRBV7-9
CASSLDRVSDSPLHF
TGTGCCAGCAGCTTAGACAGGGTCTCGGATTCACCCCTCCACTTT
>TRBJ2-5|TRBD2|NA|TRBV7-2
CASSLVGTSGYQETQYF
TGTGCCAGCAGCTTAGTGGGGACTAGCGGGTACCAAGAGACCCAGTACTTC
>TRBJ2-5|NA|NA|TRBV19
CASSDREETQYF
TGTGCCAGTTCTGACAGAGAAGAGACCCAGTACTTC
>TRBJ2-1|TRBD2|NA|TRBV5-1
CASSLVPGLAGTYNEQFF
TGCGCCAGCAGCTTGGTACCGGGACTAGCGGGAACCTACAATGAGCAGTTCTTC
>TRBJ2-1|TRBD2|NA|TRBV4-2
CASSQPLRLAENNEQFF
TGTGCCAGCAGCCAACCGCTTCGCCTAGCGGAAAACAATGAGCAGTTCTTC
>TRBJ1-2|TRBD1|NA|TRBV30
CAWSGGTDYGYTF
TGTGCCTGGAGCGGAGGGACAGACTATGGCTACACCTTC
>TRBJ2-3|TRBD1|NA|TRBV11-2
CASSLVQGPPDTQYF
TGTGCCAGCAGCCTTGTACAGGGGCCCCCAGATACGCAGTATTTT
>TRBJ2-7|NA|NA|TRBV29-1
CSGREDYEQYF
TGCAGCGGGCGGGAAGACTACGAGCAGTACTTC
>TRBJ1-1|NA|NA|TRBV27
CASSFHGGRTEAFF
TGTGCCAGCAGTTTTCATGGGGGGAGGACTGAAGCTTTCTTT
>TRBJ1-1|TRBD1|NA|TRBV24-1
CATSGQSGGTEAFF
TGTGCCACCAGTGGTCAGTCAGGGGGCACTGAAGCTTTCTTT
>TRBJ2-1|TRBD2|NA|TRBV5-8
CASSFGGRTYNEQFF
TGTGCCAGCAGCTTCGGCGGGAGGACCTACAATGAGCAGTTCTTC
>TRBJ2-7|NA|NA|TRBV7-6
CASSLEGHGGPQSEQYF
TGTGCCAGCAGCTTAGAGGGACACGGAGGTCCCCAGTCCGAGCAGTACTTC
>TRBJ2-7|NA|NA|TRBV3-1/TRBV3-2
CASRRSRSTYEQYF
TGTGCCAGCAGGCGGAGTCGGTCGACCTACGAGCAGTACTTC
>TRBJ1-2|NA|NA|TRBV28
CASSLGAAPNYGYTF
TGTGCCAGCAGTTTAGGGGCAGCACCCAACTATGGCTACACCTTC
>TRBJ2-3|TRBD2|NA|TRBV5-1
CASRLQAGATDTQYF
TGCGCCAGCAGACTGCAAGCGGGAGCAACAGATACGCAGTATTTT
>TRBJ2-7|NA|NA|TRBV7-2
CASSRPPSYEQYF
TGTGCCAGCAGCCGCCCCCCGAGCTACGAGCAGTACTTC
>TRBJ1-1|NA|NA|TRBV12-5
CASGNGQLNTEAFF
TGTGCTAGTGGTAACGGACAGCTGAACACTGAAGCTTTCTTT
>TRBJ1-2|NA|once|TRBV27
CASSFGRNYGYTF
TGTGCCAGCAGTTTCGGCAGGAACTATGGCTACACCTTC